The sequence of this T cell receptor (beta chain) was determined in a study of early T cells in non-severe SARS-CoV-2 infection. The CDR3 runs 11 residues. V dropped 3 bases and J dropped 12 bases, with 12 bases sitting between them. Germline loops: CDR1 DFQATT, CDR2 SNEGSKA (reference sequence). This clonotype showed up many times. MiXCR was run by TCRdb on the 5' RACE reads, yielding one entry per CDR3 protein. The table records approximately 110,000 distinct CDR3 sequences, under 15% of them present only once. This TCR derives from an adult who was a healthcare worker with PCR-confirmed SARS-CoV-2 infection or an uninfected control (not recorded which). The V gene is TRBV20-1, the J gene TRBJ2-1; D may be TRBD1 or TRBD2 (5 bases each). The sample comprised whole blood. CDR3 sequence (DNA): TGCAGTGCTAGCGGGGACGTTTGGCAGTTCTTC. Amino acid sequence: CSASGDVWQFF.